This T cell receptor (beta chain) was sequenced in a study of blood T cell repertoires in COVID-19. The wider study: COVID-19 samples collected from the United States, Italy and Spain covered acute and convalescent phases. T cells, B-cell-depleted T cells, or PBMCs provided the cDNA or gDNA that served as material.

Source study methods: Reference gene primers were amplified, and this amplification served to estimate nucleated cell counts. The repertoire was sequenced with immunoSEQ multiplex PCR; TCRdb's copy has only in-frame clones and lacks some. V and J calls and clone size are given by that table; D and trimming were obtained from the DNA. The table lists more than 75,000 clones, more than 80% of them singletons, with 13% in the top ten. This clone was observed a few times. The CDR3 is 15 residues long. V was pared by 4 bases and J by 2 bases, with 12 bases between. Germline CDR1 LNHNV, CDR2 YYDKDF (reference sequence).

This sequence originates from a human donor in a cohort sampled during active COVID-19. V usage is TRBV15 and J usage is TRBJ2-1; D ambiguous. The specimen sequenced was peripheral blood. CDR3 DNA sequence: TGTGCCACCAGCAAATTACAGTTGACCTACAATGAGCAGTTCTTC. It yields the protein CATSKLQLTYNEQFF.